These T cell receptor beta chains were read from a single sample in a study of blood T cell repertoires in COVID-19. Here immunoSEQ multiplex PCR was the method, and the copy in TCRdb shows in-frame clones only, minus some. This repertoire shows 150,000 to 180,000 clones, roughly 71% found once; its top ten account for around 3.4%. The material sequenced was peripheral blood. The receptors here all came from an elderly woman with acute or convalescent COVID-19. Both conserved end residues are part of each CDR3. Each record gives: V gene, J gene, D gene, CDR3 protein. A D gene is named only where the DNA matches it firmly.

TRBV7-3	TRBJ2-1	TRBD2	CASSLTGLEYNEQFF
TRBV3-1/TRBV3-2	TRBJ1-4	-	CASSRSQANNEKLFF
TRBV3-1/TRBV3-2	TRBJ1-2	TRBD1	CASSQSPGQGDGYTF
TRBV11-2	TRBJ2-5	-	CASSLERETQYF
TRBV12-3/TRBV12-4	TRBJ1-1	-	CASEKQDNTEAFF
TRBV5-1	TRBJ2-1	-	CASSPPVRNEQFF
TRBV19	TRBJ1-6	TRBD1	CASRDRISYNSPLHF
TRBV19	TRBJ1-2	TRBD1	CASSLGTGHSFWYTF
TRBV7-2	TRBJ1-2	TRBD1	CASSARTGTGGYTF
TRBV5-1	TRBJ2-5	-	CASSPRDSDAGTQYF
TRBV12-3/TRBV12-4	TRBJ2-7	-	CASSSTLSYEQYF
TRBV28	TRBJ2-7	TRBD1	CASSFPLQGAYEQYF
TRBV18	TRBJ1-5	-	CASSPAGGIMVSNQPQHF
TRBV2	TRBJ2-5	-	CASSVGPGGIETQYF
TRBV28	TRBJ2-5	-	CASSVGAQETQYF
TRBV6-2/TRBV6-3	TRBJ1-5	TRBD1	CASSYPAGGQPQHF
TRBV7-9	TRBJ1-4	TRBD1	CASSLAGTALEKLFF
TRBV7-9	TRBJ1-4	TRBD1	CASSTPAGGNEKLFF
TRBV7-2	TRBJ2-2	-	CASSLARSTGELFF
TRBV3-1/TRBV3-2	TRBJ1-5	-	CASSHSRLDSSNQPQHF
TRBV19	TRBJ1-1	-	CASSNQGTEAFF
TRBV7-6	TRBJ2-1	TRBD2	CASSLSSGSYNEQFF
TRBV29-1	TRBJ2-5	-	CSARTSGETQYF
TRBV19	TRBJ1-2	TRBD1	CASSIKGASGYTF
TRBV24-1	TRBJ2-1	TRBD2	CATSDPTSGRWNEQFF
TRBV2	TRBJ2-3	-	CASGEGAQYF
TRBV7-8	TRBJ1-2	-	CASNPWGGGSNYGYTF
TRBV18	TRBJ1-1	TRBD1	CASSQMTGESTEAFF
TRBV18	TRBJ1-4	TRBD1	CASSPGTGEEKLFF
TRBV29-1	TRBJ1-2	TRBD1	CSAGTGDYGYTF
TRBV5-1	TRBJ2-1	TRBD2	CASSREKGTSGYNEQFF
TRBV6-2/TRBV6-3	TRBJ2-3	-	CASSYEGRIRDTQYF
TRBV7-2	TRBJ1-2	-	CASSLQGTYGYTF
TRBV30	TRBJ1-4	-	CAWSGLGPTTNEKLFF
TRBV7-9	TRBJ2-1	-	CASSPILRQAIYNEQFF
TRBV6-5	TRBJ1-6	-	CASKRDFRTDSPLHF
TRBV15	TRBJ1-1	TRBD1	CATSRETGVNTEAFF
TRBV9	TRBJ2-3	-	CASSARLGEADTQYF
TRBV6-5	TRBJ1-6	-	CASGEGVSYNSPLHF
TRBV6-5	TRBJ1-1	TRBD1	CASSIGTGVEAFF
TRBV28	TRBJ1-5	-	CASSPFGGGGQPQHF
TRBV2	TRBJ1-1	TRBD1	CASSLGQGDTEAFF
TRBV7-3	TRBJ1-6	-	CASSLGSGFNSPLHF
TRBV30	TRBJ2-3	-	CAWVGGTDTQYF
TRBV3-1/TRBV3-2	TRBJ1-1	TRBD1	CASRGTEAAEAFF